This T cell receptor beta chain was sequenced in a study of siplizumab effects on memory and regulatory T cells (dated by TCRdb to the late 2010s). With respect to the entire study: The effect of the anti-CD2 antibody siplizumab on alloreactive T-cell subsets was examined in allogeneic mixed lymphocyte reactions constructed from human PBMCs.

Library preparation was by the immunoSEQ multiplex PCR assay. The deep sequencing platform assayed 90,000 to 100,000 TCR templates per sample. Genomic DNA extracted from sorted T cells was used for TCRbeta CDR3 sequencing. The published analysis was carried out like this. The R programming language was used for clonal analysis of the TCRbeta CDR3 data. Unstimulated samples were compared with post-reaction CFSE-low samples to define alloreactive CD4+ and CD8+ clones. Regulatory or non-regulatory origin of alloreactive CD4+ clones was assigned by matching sequences to the sorted unstimulated Treg and non-Treg repertoires. TCRdb holds this immuneACCESS table with in-frame rearrangements only. Some clones are missing; in checked studies, unresolved V genes explain under half, and the rest has no known cause. D and trimming were read from the DNA, whereas the V and J calls and clone size are those reported in that table. The sample has approximately 100,000 clones on record, over 90% of them singletons. The ten largest make up approximately 12% of the sample.

Regarding this clone: Its target antigen remains unknown. No much larger clonotype is one base removed from it; base qualities were not supplied.

Broad study findings and their caveats: A naive or memory phenotype could not be assigned to roughly 75-96% of proliferating CD4+ or CD8+ clones. Because sequences below about 10^-5 frequency were poorly captured, only a minor fraction of alloreactive clones could be mapped to unstimulated subsets. Siplizumab significantly lowered the cumulative frequency of alloreactive sequences that could be traced to unstimulated CD4+ memory T cells. Whether proliferating Tregs from siplizumab cultures were suppressive was not functionally confirmed. Among mappable alloreactive CD4+ clones, an average Treg-derived fraction of roughly 71% was observed with siplizumab, compared with around 28% in control reactions. Unstimulated naive T cells appeared to be more diverse than memory T cells, and naive cells seemed to make a substantial contribution to the alloresponse.

TCRbeta CDR3 sequencing was performed on sorted unstimulated T cells and on proliferating T cells recovered from mixed lymphocyte reactions. Fresh whole blood from about eleven HLA-typed healthy donors served as the source for isolating PBMCs. To map where alloreactive clones came from, unstimulated CD4+ non-regulatory T cells were FACS-sorted. For CDR1 and CDR2, the germline V gene lists MDHEN and SYDVKM. The CDR3 numbers 13 residues from cysteine through phenylalanine. Solely the CDR3 DNA is kept, with 39 bases framed from the first base. V sheds 9 bases and J sheds 4 bases, leaving 15 bases between their ends.

This sequence was found in a human donor in good health. The sample consisted of non-Treg CD4+ T cells sorted from blood. Sample cell subset or site, as interpreted from the label and publication: FACS-sorted unstimulated CD4+ non-regulatory T cells. The chain employs TRBV28 and TRBJ1-2; possibly the D gene is TRBD1, per 5 matching bases. The DNA reads as follows: TGTGCCAGTTTTGGGCAGGGTTCCTATGGCTACACCTTC. Its protein reads: CASFGQGSYGYTF.